The present TCR beta chain was sequenced within a study of human T cells and chemical hapten exposure. Sample time point: patch test 2, 6 weeks after DPC sensitization. Treatment defined: therapeutic diphenylcyclopropenone sensitization with weekly scalp DPC. Study-level points and caveats: Alopecia in all donors means immunity may differ from healthy individuals.

This clonotype was counted ten times or more. What it recognizes is unknown. Library preparation tagged each individual cDNA molecule with a unique molecular identifier. A single record per CDR3 protein comes from TCRdb applying MiXCR to the RACE reads. Among about 54,000 distinct CDR3 sequences listed, 8.5% to 10% were seen once. The CDR3 runs to 14 residues. The germline CDR1 and CDR2 sequences are DFQATT and SNEGSKA (reference sequence). Trimming removed 4 bases from V and 0 bases from J, with 11 bases in between. Sequencing was performed on whole blood, taken in connection with sensitization to the hapten diphenylcyclopropenone (DPC). The receptor was isolated from a woman between 45 and 60 years old with alopecia areata. Some clones in this sample may be carry-over from other donors' samples. The chain couples TRBV20-1 to TRBJ2-3; D perhaps matches TRBD2 (5 bases). The CDR3 spells CSATIPGSTDTQYF. The CDR3 bases are TGCAGTGCTACAATCCCGGGAAGCACAGATACGCAGTATTTT.